This T cell receptor (beta chain) was documented in a study of blood T cell repertoires in COVID-19. For the study at large: Sites in the United States, Italy and Spain provided acute and convalescent COVID-19 samples. PBMCs, B-cell-depleted T cells, or T cells were the source of the cDNA or gDNA that made up the material.

The CDR3 has 14 residues. V lost 2 bases and J lost 1, with 9 bases in between. Germline-derived CDR1 and CDR2 are SGHRS and YFSETQ. In the original processing: Cell counts per sample came from amplifying reference gene primers. The assay was immunoSEQ multiplex PCR, and TCRdb's table has in-frame clones only and misses some. For V, J and clone size, that table is used; D and trimming come from the DNA. The data hold about 310,000 clones, with about 88% observed a single time. The receptor's source is a man aged 70-80 years with acute or convalescent COVID-19. The rearrangement uses TRBV5-1 and TRBJ1-1; D not resolved. Sequenced sample: peripheral blood. The CDR3 loop is CASSFEGRNTEAFF. DNA of the CDR3: TGCGCCAGCAGCTTTGAGGGAAGGAACACTGAAGCTTTCTTT.